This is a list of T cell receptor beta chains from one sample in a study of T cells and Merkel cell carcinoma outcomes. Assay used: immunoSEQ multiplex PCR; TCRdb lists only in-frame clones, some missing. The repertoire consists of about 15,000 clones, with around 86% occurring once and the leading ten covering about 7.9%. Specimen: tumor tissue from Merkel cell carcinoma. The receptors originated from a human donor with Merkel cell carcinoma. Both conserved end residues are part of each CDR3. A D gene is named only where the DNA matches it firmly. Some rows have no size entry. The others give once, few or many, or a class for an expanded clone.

TGTGCCAGCTCAATGGACAGGGGCAATCAGCCCCAGCATTTT | CASSMDRGNQPQHF | 14 | . | TRBJ1-5 | TRBD1 | TRBV18
TGCGCCAGCAGCCTACCCGACGTAAGGACAGGGAAGTTTTTT | CASSLPDVRTGKFF | 14 | . | TRBJ1-4 | TRBD1 | TRBV4-1
TGTGCCAGCACCTGGGAAGGGACAGAAGCTTTCTTT | CASTWEGTEAFF | 12 | . | TRBJ1-1 | . | TRBV2
TGTGCCATCAGTGAGTCTCCCCGCCTGACTAGCGGGGCCTACAATGAGCAGTTCTTC | CAISESPRLTSGAYNEQFF | 19 | . | TRBJ2-1 | TRBD2 | TRBV10-3
TGTGCCAGCAGTGACTGGGGCACTGAAGCTTTCTTT | CASSDWGTEAFF | 12 | . | TRBJ1-1 | . | TRBV2
TGTGCCAGCAGTTTATCGGTTCCTGGTGGGGCTTTCTTT | CASSLSVPGGAFF | 13 | . | TRBJ1-1 | . | TRBV28
TGTGCCAGCAGTCTAGGGTCAGGGGGTGAGCAGTTCTTC | CASSLGSGGEQFF | 13 | . | TRBJ2-1 | TRBD1 | TRBV7-8
TGTGCCAGCAGCTTAGAGGCAGCGTTATACAATGAGCAGTTCTTC | CASSLEAALYNEQFF | 15 | . | TRBJ2-1 | . | TRBV13
TGTGCCAGTAGTTTGGGACGGACTGAAGCTTTCTTT | CASSLGRTEAFF | 12 | once | TRBJ1-1 | . | TRBV19
TGTGCCAGCAGCGGTAGCGGGAGTAAGGCCGGGGAGCTGTTTTTT | CASSGSGSKAGELFF | 15 | . | TRBJ2-2 | TRBD2 | TRBV9
TGCGCCAGCAGCCAAGACCGCGGGACAACTAATGAAAAACTGTTTTTT | CASSQDRGTTNEKLFF | 16 | once | TRBJ1-4 | . | TRBV4-1
TGTGCCAGCAGCGTAGCGGCGACTACCGAGCAGTACTTC | CASSVAATTEQYF | 13 | . | TRBJ2-7 | . | TRBV9
TGCAGCGTTGAAGAGGACACGACTATTTACCCGTATGGCTACACCTTC | CSVEEDTTIYPYGYTF | 16 | medium-sized | TRBJ1-2 | . | TRBV29-1
TGTGCCAGCAGTTTAAGACAGGTGAACACTGAAGCTTTCTTT | CASSLRQVNTEAFF | 14 | . | TRBJ1-1 | . | TRBV27
TGTGCCAGCAGGCCCGATACAGGGTTGAGTGAAGCTTTCTTT | CASRPDTGLSEAFF | 14 | . | TRBJ1-1 | . | TRBV2
TGTGCCAGCAGTGAGGTGAACTATGGCTACACCTTC | CASSEVNYGYTF | 12 | . | TRBJ1-2 | . | TRBV2
TGTGCCAGCAGCCGAGAGAGGGTGGAGACCCAGTACTTC | CASSRERVETQYF | 13 | . | TRBJ2-5 | . | TRBV5-4
TGCGCCAGCAGCCAAGGGAAGGGTGTCACAGATACGCAGTATTTT | CASSQGKGVTDTQYF | 15 | . | TRBJ2-3 | . | TRBV4-1
TGCGCCAGCAGCCAAGGAGGGGGCAGCACAGATACGCAGTATTTT | CASSQGGGSTDTQYF | 15 | . | TRBJ2-3 | TRBD1 | TRBV4-1
TGTGCCAGCAGTCTAGTCACAGATACGCAGTATTTT | CASSLVTDTQYF | 12 | . | TRBJ2-3 | . | TRBV28
TGTGCCAGCACCAACGGGCTAGCGGGTTTAGGTGAGCAGTTCTTC | CASTNGLAGLGEQFF | 15 | . | TRBJ2-1 | TRBD2 | TRBV4-2
TGTGCCAGCAGCCGCCTGACCAACCCCCACACAGATACGCAGTATTTT | CASSRLTNPHTDTQYF | 16 | . | TRBJ2-3 | . | TRBV14
TGCGCCACTACCCCGGCGGGGACCACAGATACGCAGTATTTT | CATTPAGTTDTQYF | 14 | . | TRBJ2-3 | . | TRBV5-1
TGTGCCGGACTACACTTGAAATTGACTAGCGGGAGCTCCTACAATGAGCAGTTCTTC | CAGLHLKLTSGSSYNEQFF | 19 | . | TRBJ2-1 | TRBD2 | TRBV2
TGTGCCAGCAGTTTATTCGGAGGAAAGTACGAGCAGTACTTC | CASSLFGGKYEQYF | 14 | . | TRBJ2-7 | . | TRBV27
TGCGCCAGCACACTTGGGGGAGTGACTGGAAACACCATATATTTT | CASTLGGVTGNTIYF | 15 | . | TRBJ1-3 | . | TRBV5-1
TGTGCCAGCAGTTTGCTAGGGAACACTGAAGCTTTCTTT | CASSLLGNTEAFF | 13 | . | TRBJ1-1 | . | TRBV27
TGTGCCAGCAGTGTTGGCACCTTCCAGGGTAACTATGGCTACACCTTC | CASSVGTFQGNYGYTF | 16 | once | TRBJ1-2 | . | TRBV6-1
TGTGCCTGGAGTGTATGGGTTGGCTACACCTTC | CAWSVWVGYTF | 11 | . | TRBJ1-2 | . | TRBV30
TGTGCCAGCAGCTTAGTACCAAGTCGGGCAACTAATGAAAAACTGTTTTTT | CASSLVPSRATNEKLFF | 17 | once | TRBJ1-4 | . | TRBV7-8
TGTGCCAGCAGCTCGGGACCGAACACCGGGGAGCTGTTTTTT | CASSSGPNTGELFF | 14 | . | TRBJ2-2 | . | TRBV11-1
TGTGCCACCAGCAGAGATCCGGGGACAGGGGGACGCGAGCAGTACTTC | CATSRDPGTGGREQYF | 16 | . | TRBJ2-7 | TRBD1 | TRBV15
TGCGCCAGCAGTCATTCCTATGAGGGAGTGGGGGGAAAACTGTTTTTT | CASSHSYEGVGGKLFF | 16 | . | TRBJ1-4 | . | TRBV4-1
TGTGCCAGCAAATGGGGGGACAGGGGTAACCAGCCCCAGCATTTT | CASKWGDRGNQPQHF | 15 | . | TRBJ1-5 | TRBD1 | TRBV2
TGCGCCAGCAGCTTAGCGGAAGCCCATGAAAAACTGTTTTTT | CASSLAEAHEKLFF | 14 | . | TRBJ1-4 | . | TRBV5-1
TGTGCCAGCGGAAGGGACAGGAAAACAGATACGCAGTATTTT | CASGRDRKTDTQYF | 14 | once | TRBJ2-3 | TRBD1 | TRBV6-5
TGTGCCAGCAGTCCGGACAGGGGGCCGAACAATGAGCAGTTCTTC | CASSPDRGPNNEQFF | 15 | . | TRBJ2-1 | TRBD1 | TRBV27
TGTGCCAGCAGCCCTAGCGGGGGGACCGGGGAGCTGTTTTTT | CASSPSGGTGELFF | 14 | . | TRBJ2-2 | TRBD2 | TRBV9
TGTGCCAGCAATTTCGAGCAGGTTGAAGCTTTCTTT | CASNFEQVEAFF | 12 | . | TRBJ1-1 | . | TRBV6-6
TGTGCCACCAGCAGACCTTCCGGTGGAAGGCGGGGCACTGAAGCTTTCTTT | CATSRPSGGRRGTEAFF | 17 | once | TRBJ1-1 | . | TRBV15
TGTGCCAGCATCAAGACTAGCGGGCGGATGGAGACCCAGTACTTC | CASIKTSGRMETQYF | 15 | . | TRBJ2-5 | TRBD2 | TRBV6-1
TGTGCCAGCAGCTTAGAAGGGGGCACTGAAGCTTTCTTT | CASSLEGGTEAFF | 13 | . | TRBJ1-1 | . | TRBV11-3
TGTGCCACAGCCCCAGTGACTGAAGCTTTCTTT | CATAPVTEAFF | 11 | . | TRBJ1-1 | . | TRBV28
TGTGCCAGCAGTTTCGCTAGCACCGGGGAGCTGTTTTTT | CASSFASTGELFF | 13 | . | TRBJ2-2 | . | TRBV27
TGTGCCATCAGGCGCTTCGAGGGCACTGAAGCTTTCTTT | CAIRRFEGTEAFF | 13 | few | TRBJ1-1 | . | TRBV10-3
TGTGCCAGCAGCCTTGGACAGGGAGTTGTTGGTGGCTACACCTTC | CASSLGQGVVGGYTF | 15 | . | TRBJ1-2 | TRBD1 | TRBV5-5
TGCGCCAGCAGCTTGCCAGACTCTGGGGCCAACGTCCTGACTTTC | CASSLPDSGANVLTF | 15 | few | TRBJ2-6 | . | TRBV5-1
TGCGCCAGCAGCTTGTGGGGAGCGGGGGGAACTAATGAAAAACTGTTTTTT | CASSLWGAGGTNEKLFF | 17 | . | TRBJ1-4 | . | TRBV5-1
TGTGCCAGCTCAGGCTCGGCGGGAGCTTACAATGAGCAGTTCTTC | CASSGSAGAYNEQFF | 15 | . | TRBJ2-1 | TRBD2 | TRBV27
TGTGCCAGCAGTTTCGATGTTAGCGGTTACGAGCAGTACTTC | CASSFDVSGYEQYF | 14 | . | TRBJ2-7 | . | TRBV28
TGTGCCAGCAGCGTAGTTGGGCCCGGGGATACGCAGTATTTT | CASSVVGPGDTQYF | 14 | . | TRBJ2-3 | . | TRBV9
TGTGCCAGCAGCAGGGACAGGGGGTTGGCTGAAGCTTTCTTT | CASSRDRGLAEAFF | 14 | once | TRBJ1-1 | TRBD1 | TRBV9
TGTGCCATCAGTGGGGGTCCGAGCTCTGGAAACACCATATATTTT | CAISGGPSSGNTIYF | 15 | . | TRBJ1-3 | . | TRBV10-3
TGTGCCAGCAGCCACAGGGGAGGCGAGCAGTACTTC | CASSHRGGEQYF | 12 | . | TRBJ2-7 | . | TRBV7-3
TGTGCCAGCAGCCCGGGGACTGCCGGTTTGGTGGGTGAGCAGTTCTTC | CASSPGTAGLVGEQFF | 16 | . | TRBJ2-1 | . | TRBV7-8
TGTGCCAGCAGCGTACTAGCGGGAAGCACAGATACGCAGTATTTT | CASSVLAGSTDTQYF | 15 | . | TRBJ2-3 | TRBD2 | TRBV5-4